This entry describes one T cell receptor beta chain. Its antigen remains unidentified. Germline V CDR1 and CDR2: KGHSH, LQKENI. This CDR3 is built from 13 residues. V was shortened by 5 bases and J by 0 bases, with 6 bases between the two germline ends. These data originate in a study of T cell responses to AZD1222 COVID-19 vaccine. The study's findings and limits: Baseline testing showed seropositivity in only six AZD1222 recipients. Spike-wide coverage was observed for vaccine-associated CD4 TCRs, with dominant responses at 160-218 and 743-854. Donors, mostly white British, included more females; clonal diversity was possibly underestimated. Unmutated variant regions are reportedly the target of nearly half of TCRs that are spike-specific.

TCRdb's copy holds only in-frame clones and misses some; the assay was immunoSEQ multiplex PCR. The repertoire holds some 120,000 clones, with approximately 91% as singletons. The chain uses TRBV18 and TRBJ2-3; no firm D call. The receptor was derived from an adult in good health. Sequencing was performed on peripheral blood, taken on day 0 of AZD1222 vaccination. CDR3 coding DNA: TGTGCCAGCTCAGCGATTAGCACAGATACGCAGTATTTT. Protein product: CASSAISTDTQYF.